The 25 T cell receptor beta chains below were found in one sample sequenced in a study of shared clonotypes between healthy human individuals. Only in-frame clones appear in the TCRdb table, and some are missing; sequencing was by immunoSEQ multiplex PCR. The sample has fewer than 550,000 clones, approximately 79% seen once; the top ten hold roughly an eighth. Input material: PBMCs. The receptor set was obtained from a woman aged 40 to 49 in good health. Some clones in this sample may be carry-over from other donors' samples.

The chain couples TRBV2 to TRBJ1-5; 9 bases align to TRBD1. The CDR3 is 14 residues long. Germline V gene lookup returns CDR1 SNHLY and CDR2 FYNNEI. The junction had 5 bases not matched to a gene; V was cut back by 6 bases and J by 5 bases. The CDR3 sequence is CASSEDRGYQPQHF. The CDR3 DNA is TGTGCCAGCAGCGAGGACAGGGGTTATCAGCCCCAGCATTTT.

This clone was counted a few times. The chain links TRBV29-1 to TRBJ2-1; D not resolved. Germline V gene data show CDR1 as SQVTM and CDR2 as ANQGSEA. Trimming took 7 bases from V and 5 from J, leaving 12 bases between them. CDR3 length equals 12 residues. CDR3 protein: CSGLGRDNEQFF. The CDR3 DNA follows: TGCAGCGGGCTGGGCCGAGACAATGAGCAGTTCTTC.

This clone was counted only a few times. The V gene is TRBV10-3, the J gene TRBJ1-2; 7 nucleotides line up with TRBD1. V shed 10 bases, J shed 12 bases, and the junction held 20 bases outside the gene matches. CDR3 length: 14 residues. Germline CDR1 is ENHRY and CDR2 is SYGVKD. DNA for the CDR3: TGTGCCACCCGGGCCGATGTCGGGACAGTATTCGACACCTTC. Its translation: CATRADVGTVFDTF.

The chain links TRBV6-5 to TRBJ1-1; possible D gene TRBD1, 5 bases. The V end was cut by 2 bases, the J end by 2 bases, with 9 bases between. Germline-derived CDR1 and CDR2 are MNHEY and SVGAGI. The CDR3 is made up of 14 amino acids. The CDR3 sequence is CASSYGTLNTEAFF. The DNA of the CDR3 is TGTGCCAGCAGTTACGGGACTCTTAACACTGAAGCTTTCTTT.

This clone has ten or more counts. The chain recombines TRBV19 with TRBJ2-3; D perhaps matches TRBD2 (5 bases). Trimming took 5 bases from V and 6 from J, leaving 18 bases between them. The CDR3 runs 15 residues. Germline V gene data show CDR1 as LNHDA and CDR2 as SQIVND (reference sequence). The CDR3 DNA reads TGTGCCAGTAGTCGCCGGCTTCCCGGCGGGGATACGCAGTATTTT. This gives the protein CASSRRLPGGDTQYF.

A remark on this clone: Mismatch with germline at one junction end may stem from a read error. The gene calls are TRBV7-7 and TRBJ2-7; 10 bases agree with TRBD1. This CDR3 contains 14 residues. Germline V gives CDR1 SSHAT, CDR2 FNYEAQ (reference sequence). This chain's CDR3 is CASSLGQGRDEQYF. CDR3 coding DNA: TGTGCTAGCAGCTTGGGACAGGGGCGCGACGAGCAGTACTTC.

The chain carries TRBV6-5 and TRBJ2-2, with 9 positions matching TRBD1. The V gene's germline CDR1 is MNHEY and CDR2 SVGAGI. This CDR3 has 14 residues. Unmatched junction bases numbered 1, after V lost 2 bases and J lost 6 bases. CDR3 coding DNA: TGTGCCAGCAGTTACAGACAGGGGGCCGGGGAGCTGTTTTTT. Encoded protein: CASSYRQGAGELFF.

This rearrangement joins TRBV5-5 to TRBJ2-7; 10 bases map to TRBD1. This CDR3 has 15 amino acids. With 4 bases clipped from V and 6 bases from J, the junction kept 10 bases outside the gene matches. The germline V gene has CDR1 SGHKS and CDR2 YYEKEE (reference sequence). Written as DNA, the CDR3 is TGTGCCAGCAGCCCCCTCTCCGGGACAGGGGTCGAGCAGTACTTC. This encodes CASSPLSGTGVEQYF.

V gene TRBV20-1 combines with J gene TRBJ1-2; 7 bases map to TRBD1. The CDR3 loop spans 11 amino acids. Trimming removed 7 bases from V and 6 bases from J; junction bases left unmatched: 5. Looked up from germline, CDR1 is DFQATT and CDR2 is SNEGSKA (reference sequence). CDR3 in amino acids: CSEPGTDGYTF. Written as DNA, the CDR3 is TGCAGTGAACCGGGGACAGATGGCTACACCTTC.

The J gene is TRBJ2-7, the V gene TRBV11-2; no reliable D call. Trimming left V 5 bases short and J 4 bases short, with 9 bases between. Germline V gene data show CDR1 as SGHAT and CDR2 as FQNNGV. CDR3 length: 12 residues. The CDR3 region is CASSPSGYEQYF. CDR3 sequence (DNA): TGTGCCAGCAGCCCCTCGGGTTACGAGCAGTACTTC.

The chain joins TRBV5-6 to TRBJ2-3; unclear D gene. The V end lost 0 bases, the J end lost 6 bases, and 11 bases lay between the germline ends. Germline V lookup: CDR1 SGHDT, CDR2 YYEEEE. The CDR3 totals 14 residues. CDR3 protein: CASSLGLGGDTQYF. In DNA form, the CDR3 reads TGTGCCAGCAGCTTGGGTCTAGGTGGGGATACGCAGTATTTT.

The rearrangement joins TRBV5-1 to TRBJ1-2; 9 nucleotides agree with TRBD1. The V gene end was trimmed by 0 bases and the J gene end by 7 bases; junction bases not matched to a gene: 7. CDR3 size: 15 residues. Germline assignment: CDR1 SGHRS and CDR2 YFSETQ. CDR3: CASSLDPWTGAGYTF. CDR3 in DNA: TGCGCCAGCAGCTTGGACCCTTGGACAGGGGCTGGCTACACCTTC. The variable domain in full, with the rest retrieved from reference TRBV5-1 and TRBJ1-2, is KAGVTQTPRYLIKTRGQQVTLSCSPISGHRSVSWYQQTPGQGLQFLFEYFSETQRNKGNFPGRFSGRQFSNSRSEMNVSTLELGDSALYLCASSLDPWTGAGYTFGSGTRLTVV.

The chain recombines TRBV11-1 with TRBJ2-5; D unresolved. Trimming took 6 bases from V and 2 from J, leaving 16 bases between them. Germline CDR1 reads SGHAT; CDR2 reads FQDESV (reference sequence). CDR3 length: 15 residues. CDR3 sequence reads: CASREKGTLQETQYF. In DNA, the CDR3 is TGTGCCAGCAGAGAGAAGGGCACCTTACAAGAGACCCAGTACTTC.

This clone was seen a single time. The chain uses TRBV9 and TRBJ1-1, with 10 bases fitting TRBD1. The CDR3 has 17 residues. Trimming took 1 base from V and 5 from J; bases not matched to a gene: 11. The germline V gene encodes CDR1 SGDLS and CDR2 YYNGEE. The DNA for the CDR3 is TGTGCCAGCAGCGTATCGCCCGGGACAGGGGTCAGGACTGAAGCTTTCTTT. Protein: CASSVSPGTGVRTEAFF.

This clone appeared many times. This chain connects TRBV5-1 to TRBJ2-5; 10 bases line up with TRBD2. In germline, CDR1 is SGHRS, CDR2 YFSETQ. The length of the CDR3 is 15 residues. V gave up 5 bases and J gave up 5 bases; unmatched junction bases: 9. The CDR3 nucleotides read TGCGCCAGCAGGTGGAGCGGGAGGGCCGTGGAGACCCAGTACTTC. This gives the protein CASRWSGRAVETQYF.

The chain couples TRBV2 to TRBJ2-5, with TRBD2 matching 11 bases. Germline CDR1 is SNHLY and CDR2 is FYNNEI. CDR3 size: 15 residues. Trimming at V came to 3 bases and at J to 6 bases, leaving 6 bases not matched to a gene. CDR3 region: CASSDELAGVKTQYF. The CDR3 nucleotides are TGTGCCAGCAGTGATGAACTAGCGGGAGTGAAGACCCAGTACTTC.

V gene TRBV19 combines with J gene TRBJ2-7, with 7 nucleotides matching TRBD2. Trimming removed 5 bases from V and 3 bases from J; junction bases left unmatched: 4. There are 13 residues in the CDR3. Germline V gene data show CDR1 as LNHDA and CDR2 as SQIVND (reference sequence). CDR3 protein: CASSFGTIYEQYF. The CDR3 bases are TGTGCCAGTAGTTTCGGGACTATCTACGAGCAGTACTTC.

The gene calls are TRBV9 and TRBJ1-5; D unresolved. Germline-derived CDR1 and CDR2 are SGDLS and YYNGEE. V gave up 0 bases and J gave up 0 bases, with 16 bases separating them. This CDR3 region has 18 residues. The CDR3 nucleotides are TGTGCCAGCAGCGTAGTAGGGTCGACCAGTTATAGCAATCAGCCCCAGCATTTT. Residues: CASSVVGSTSYSNQPQHF.

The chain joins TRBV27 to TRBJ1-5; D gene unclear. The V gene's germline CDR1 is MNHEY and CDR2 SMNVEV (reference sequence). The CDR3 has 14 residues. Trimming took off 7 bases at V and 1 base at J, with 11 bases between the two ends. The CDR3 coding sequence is TGTGCCAGCACCTCCCTGGTAAGCAATCAGCCCCAGCATTTT. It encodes CASTSLVSNQPQHF.

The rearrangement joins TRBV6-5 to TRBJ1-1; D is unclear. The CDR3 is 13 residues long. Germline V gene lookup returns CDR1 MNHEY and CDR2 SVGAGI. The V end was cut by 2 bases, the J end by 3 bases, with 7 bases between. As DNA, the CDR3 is TGTGCCAGCAGTTACCACACAGACACTGAAGCTTTCTTT. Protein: CASSYHTDTEAFF.

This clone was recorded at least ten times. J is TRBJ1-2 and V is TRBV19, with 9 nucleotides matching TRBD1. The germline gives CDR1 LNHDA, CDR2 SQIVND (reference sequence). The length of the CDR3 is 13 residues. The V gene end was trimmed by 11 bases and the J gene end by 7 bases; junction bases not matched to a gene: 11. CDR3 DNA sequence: TGTGCCTCTAGGGGGACAGGGTTATTTGGCTACACCTTC. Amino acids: CASRGTGLFGYTF.

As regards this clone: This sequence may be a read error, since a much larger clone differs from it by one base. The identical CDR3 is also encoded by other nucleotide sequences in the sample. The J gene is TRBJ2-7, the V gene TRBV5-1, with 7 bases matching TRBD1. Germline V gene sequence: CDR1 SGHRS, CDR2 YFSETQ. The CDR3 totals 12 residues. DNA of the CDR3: TGCGCCAGCAGCTTGGATGGCAGGGGACAGTACTTT. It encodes CASSLDGRGQYF.

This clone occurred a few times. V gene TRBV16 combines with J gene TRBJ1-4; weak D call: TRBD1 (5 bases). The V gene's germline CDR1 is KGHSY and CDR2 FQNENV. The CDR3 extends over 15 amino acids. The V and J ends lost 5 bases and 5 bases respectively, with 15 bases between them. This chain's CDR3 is CASSDRGTENEKLFF. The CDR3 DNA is TGTGCCAGCAGCGACCGAGGGACTGAGAATGAAAAACTGTTTTTT. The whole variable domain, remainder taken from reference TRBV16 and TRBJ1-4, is GEEVAQTPKHLVRGEGQKAKLYCAPIKGHSYVFWYQQVLKNEFKFLISFQNENVFDETGMPKERFSAKCLPNSPCSLEIQATKLEDSAVYFCASSDRGTENEKLFFGSGTQLSVL.

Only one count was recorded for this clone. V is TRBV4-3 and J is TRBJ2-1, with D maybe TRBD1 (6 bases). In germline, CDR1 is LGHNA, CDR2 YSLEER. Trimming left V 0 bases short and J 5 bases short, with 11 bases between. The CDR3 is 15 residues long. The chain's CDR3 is CASSQDGRGHNEQFF. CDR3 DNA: TGCGCCAGCAGCCAAGATGGCAGGGGCCACAATGAGCAGTTCTTC.

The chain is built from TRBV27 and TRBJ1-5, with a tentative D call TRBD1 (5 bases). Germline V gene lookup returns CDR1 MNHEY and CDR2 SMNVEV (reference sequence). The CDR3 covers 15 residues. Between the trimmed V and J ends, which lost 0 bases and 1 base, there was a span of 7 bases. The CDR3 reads CASSLSWGSNQPQHF. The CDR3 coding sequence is TGTGCCAGCAGTTTATCGTGGGGGAGCAATCAGCCCCAGCATTTT.